Here is one TCR beta chain with its context. No antigen is known for it. Using RNA transcripts as the source, TCR beta CDR3 regions were amplified. The HTBI primer set was used in a first-round RT-PCR of the TCR CDR3. MiXCR was run by TCRdb on the multiplex PCR reads, yielding one entry per CDR3 protein. Among approximately 740,000 distinct CDR3 sequences, around 13% were seen once, and the ten largest hold more than 8.5%. The data originate from a study of T cells in Graves' hyperthyroidism and ophthalmopathy. Whole-study findings and limits: Stable hyperthyroidism was separated from ophthalmopathy by a model based on 13 V-J features.

The CDR3 consists of 13 residues. The V end was cut by 1 base, the J end by 6 bases, with 7 bases between. Graves' hyperthyroidism is called stable when ophthalmopathy does not progress within 18 months. The V and J genes are TRBV12-3 or TRBV12-4 and TRBJ1-5; D gene unclear. The TCR comes from a woman aged 18-29 years with Graves' hyperthyroidism. The sequenced sample was blood. The CDR3 region is CASSLGLGQPQHF. The DNA of the CDR3 is TGTGCCAGCAGTTTAGGTTTAGGTCAGCCCCAGCATTTT.